The clone carrying this T cell receptor (beta chain) was picked up many times. Its antigen is not identified. The data stem from a study of T cells after posttransplantation cyclophosphamide. This CDR3 region has 15 residues. The V and J ends lost 6 bases and 0 bases respectively, with 14 bases between them. CDR1 LNHDA and CDR2 SQIVND come from the germline V gene (reference sequence). Some clones are missing from TCRdb's copy, which holds only in-frame ones; the method was immunoSEQ multiplex PCR. This record lists tens of thousands of clones, none seen once only, and the top ten clones contain about 2%. Findings and limits, study-wide: Tissue-infiltrating T cells from skin or gut overlapped little with blood T cells. Donor CD8+ memory clones often dominated recipient blood repertoires at later times.

The sample taken for sequencing was PBMCs. The sequence was obtained from a man aged 40-55 years in good health, CMV-negative, and a related stem cell transplant donor. The chain has TRBV19 and TRBJ1-1, with D possibly being TRBD1 (6 bases). The DNA of the CDR3 is TGTGCCAGTAGGGGGGCGCAGGGGTTGAACACTGAAGCTTTCTTT. As protein: CASRGAQGLNTEAFF.